These 10 T cell receptor beta chains were all obtained from the same sample, sequenced in a study of blood T cell repertoires in COVID-19. Produced via immunoSEQ multiplex PCR; TCRdb's table is partial and in-frame only. The data contain 250,000 to 300,000 clones, about nine tenths of them singletons. Sequenced sample: peripheral blood. The receptors stem from a woman under 40 with COVID-19, enrolled during active disease.

The chain links TRBV14 to TRBJ2-1, with D tentatively TRBD2 (6 bases). The CDR3 is 18 residues long. The germline V gene has CDR1 SGHDN and CDR2 FVKESK. Deletions cut 0 bases from V and 0 bases from J, with 15 bases between. CDR3 amino acids: CASSQDLQRASSYNEQFF. The CDR3, as DNA: TGTGCCAGCAGCCAAGATCTCCAGCGGGCGAGCTCCTACAATGAGCAGTTCTTC.

This rearrangement joins TRBV7-2 to TRBJ2-5; 10 bases are a match to TRBD2. CDR3 length: 15 amino acids. Per the germline V gene, CDR1 is SGHTA and CDR2 is FQGNSA. Trimming took 3 bases from V and 2 from J; bases not matched to a gene: 3. The CDR3 DNA reads TGTGCCAGCAGCTTGTTACTAGCGGGACAAGAGACCCAGTACTTC. This codes for CASSLLLAGQETQYF.

The rearrangement uses TRBV6-4 and TRBJ1-2; unclear D gene. The CDR3 is made up of 15 amino acids. Germline CDR1 reads MRHNA; CDR2 reads SNTAGT. Deletions cut 1 base from V and 4 bases from J, with 13 bases between. Here the CDR3 reads CASSDYPGSVYGYTF. CDR3 bases: TGTGCCAGCAGTGACTATCCGGGGTCGGTCTATGGCTACACCTTC.

This rearrangement joins TRBV28 to TRBJ2-1, with D perhaps TRBD2 (6 bases). Germline loops: CDR1 MDHEN, CDR2 SYDVKM. V was pared by 8 bases and J by 1 base, with 15 bases between. This CDR3 contains 15 residues. The CDR3 DNA sequence: TGTGCCAGCGTGAAGCGGGTAGGGTCCTACAATGAGCAGTTCTTC. Its protein is CASVKRVGSYNEQFF.

This CDR3 is CASRPPGQGFEQYF. The CDR3 DNA sequence: TGTGCCAGCAGACCTCCCGGACAGGGGTTCGAGCAGTACTTC. The V and J genes are TRBV28 and TRBJ2-7; 9 bases fit TRBD1. The CDR3 consists of 14 residues. Germline CDR1 MDHEN, CDR2 SYDVKM. V trimming: 6 bases; J trimming: 6 bases; junction bases outside the gene matches: 9.

This clone has a single count. The chain combines TRBV7-8 with TRBJ1-6; tentative D call: TRBD1 (5 bases). The CDR3 is made up of 18 amino acids. The V and J ends lost 5 bases and 0 bases respectively, with 17 bases between them. Per germline, CDR1 SGHVS and CDR2 FQNEAQ. As DNA, the CDR3 is TGTGCCAGCAGCCCAATTACAGGACGGAGCTCCTATAATTCACCCCTCCACTTT. It codes for CASSPITGRSSYNSPLHF.

This clone was picked up a small number of times. The chain combines TRBV3-1 (or the pseudogene TRBV3-2) with TRBJ2-3; D is possibly TRBD2 (6 bases). The CDR3 length is 14 residues. Germline V gives CDR1 LGHDT, CDR2 YNNKEL (reference sequence). The V and J ends lost 0 bases and 11 bases respectively, with 15 bases between them. CDR3 protein: CASSQDFSSGVQYF. For the CDR3, the DNA is TGTGCCAGCAGCCAAGATTTTAGTTCGGGAGTGCAGTATTTT.

The rearrangement uses TRBV11-1 and TRBJ2-3; the D is unclear. The V gene lost 4 bases and the J gene lost 4 bases, with 12 bases spanning the gap. The length of the CDR3 is 14 residues. CDR1 is SGHAT, CDR2 FQDESV, per germline (reference sequence). This chain's CDR3 is CASSSPSGPDTQYF. The CDR3 region has the DNA TGTGCCAGCAGCTCCCCCAGTGGGCCAGATACGCAGTATTTT.

The chain links TRBV6-1 to TRBJ1-1, with D possibly being TRBD1 (6 bases). CDR1 is MNHNS and CDR2 is SASEGT in the germline V gene. V dropped 1 base and J dropped 1 base, with 10 bases sitting between them. The CDR3 has 15 amino acids. This CDR3 reads CASSEGRTANTEAFF. Written as DNA, the CDR3 is TGTGCCAGCAGTGAAGGGAGGACAGCGAACACTGAAGCTTTCTTT.

This clone showed up just a few times. The chain has TRBV3-1 (or the pseudogene TRBV3-2) and TRBJ1-2, with D possibly being TRBD1 (5 bases). Between the trimmed V and J ends, which lost 1 base and 5 bases, there was a span of 11 bases. CDR1 is LGHDT, CDR2 YNNKEL, per germline (reference sequence). CDR3 length: 14 residues. CDR3 region: CASSQVPGVYGYTF. CDR3 coding DNA: TGTGCCAGCAGCCAAGTTCCGGGGGTGTATGGCTACACCTTC.